This T cell receptor (beta chain) is from a study of T cells in localized non-small cell lung cancer (dated by TCRdb to the early 2020s). About the study as a whole: The study examined T cell repertoires in 200 to 300 patients with early-stage NSCLC and compared tumors with uninvolved tumor-adjacent lungs. The cohort was made up of 236 treatment-naive NSCLC patients whose localized lung tumors had been resected. Of the NSCLC patients, fewer than 150 were male and about a hundred were female, and the mean age was approximately 69 years. Beyond this particular receptor, the publication reports: Because multi-region sequencing of the tumors was not done, intratumor heterogeneity could not be ruled out. Since the design was exploratory, TCR variables were selected using unadjusted p-values with no false-discovery rate correction. The highest T cell clonality was observed in uninvolved tumor-adjacent lung, where clonality exceeded that of tumor, suggesting that antigenic responses were more focused in uninvolved tumor-adjacent lung. Higher T cell density in blood was associated with longer overall survival, whereas higher clonality in adjacent lung was associated with shorter survival. A median of approximately 50 of the top 100 tumor clones turned up in the paired uninvolved adjacent lung, and approximately 30 of those clones also ranked among the top 100 of that same adjacent lung.

The germline ends are 14 bases apart after V is trimmed by 4 bases and J by 8 bases. From the germline V gene (reference sequence), CDR1 is LNHDA and CDR2 is SQIVND. The CDR3 spans 13 residues, from the cysteine through the phenylalanine. Left in the record is the CDR3 DNA by itself, 39 bases read in frame from the first base. Regarding this clone: Its antigen remains unidentified. The sample holds no much larger clone one base away, and base qualities are not on file.

The immunoSEQ Assay was used to sequence TCR beta CDR3 regions from DNA. Per the authors' processing: To compute T cell density, TCR beta template counts were normalized to usable DNA, which was estimated by amplifying housekeeping genes. Richness was estimated with the preseqR package, extrapolating to 400,000 templates for PBMC samples and 120,000 templates for tissue samples. Clonality was calculated as one minus Pielou's evenness. Differential abundance testing on productive amino-acid clonotypes, with a minimum total count of 5 and an alpha of 0.1, was used to identify tissue-enriched TCRs. The Jaccard Index and the Morisita Overlap Index were used to measure how much the repertoires overlapped between compartments. TCR beta CDR3s were clustered by GLIPH together with public tetramer-defined viral CDR3s, and at least three viral sequences plus V-gene enrichment were required for viral motifs. In its TCRdb copy, this immuneACCESS table keeps in-frame sequences only and misses some clones. Where compared with another copy, unresolved V genes explain less than half of these, and the others have no known cause. V and J calls and clone size are given by that table; D and trimming were obtained from the DNA. The sample yields around 69,000 clones; roughly nine tenths were counted once. Roughly 2% of the sample belongs to the ten largest clones.

At diagnosis, peripheral blood, uninvolved tumor-adjacent lung and tumor were collected and stored as a combination of fresh-frozen and FFPE material. For TCR repertoire profiling, blood samples were analyzed as peripheral blood mononuclear cells. The source is a woman aged 40 to 75 with stage I lung adenocarcinoma. The V gene is TRBV19 and the J gene is TRBJ1-2, with the D segment identity uncertain. This material consisted of peripheral blood, taken before any cancer treatment. The sequence in DNA is TGTGCCAGTAGTACCGCTATCGAACAGGGCTACACCTTC. The resulting protein is CASSTAIEQGYTF. Full variable domain (CDR3 extended with the reference TRBV19 and TRBJ1-2 proteins): DGGITQSPKYLFRKEGQNVTLSCEQNLNHDAMYWYRQDPGQGLRLIYYSQIVNDFQKGDIAEGYSVSREKKESFPLTVTSAQKNPTAFYLCASSTAIEQGYTFGSGTRLTVV.